The clone carrying this T cell receptor beta chain was recorded at least ten times. The sample is drawn from a study of early T cells in non-severe SARS-CoV-2 infection. Deletions cut 9 bases from V and 2 bases from J, with 16 bases between. This CDR3 contains 15 residues. Germline-derived CDR1 and CDR2 are KGHDR and SFDVKD. TCRdb fed the 5' RACE reads into MiXCR, producing one record per CDR3 protein. The table includes roughly 47,000 distinct CDR3 sequences, 23% detected once. This receptor was identified in an adult who was a healthcare worker with PCR-confirmed SARS-CoV-2 infection or an uninfected control (not recorded which). The rearrangement uses TRBV24-1 and TRBJ1-5; D gene unclear. The material was whole blood, obtained at baseline. The CDR3 region is CATSPGRGGNQPQHF. The CDR3 DNA reads as TGTGCCACCTCCCCTGGGCGGGGTGGCAATCAGCCCCAGCATTTT.